Presented here are 6 T cell receptor beta chains from one specimen sequenced in a study of OX40 agonist ivuxolimab in advanced cancers. Repertoires were generated with immunoSEQ multiplex PCR, while TCRdb's copy carries only in-frame clones and drops some. Here the sample spans about 73,000 clones, approximately 91% being singletons. The sequencing used CD4+ or CD8+ T cells sorted from blood, collected in a trial of the OX40 agonist ivuxolimab. The receptors come from an adult with an advanced solid tumor such as melanoma, head and neck, liver or kidney cancer.

This rearrangement joins TRBV5-1 to TRBJ2-3; D gene unclear. The CDR3 is 13 residues long. The V end was cut by 4 bases, the J end by 6 bases, with 12 bases between. Germline CDR1 SGHRS, CDR2 YFSETQ. The CDR3 protein is CASSPIIGDTQYF. The CDR3 nucleotides read TGCGCCAGCAGCCCTATCATTGGGGATACGCAGTATTTT.

The chain is built from TRBV9 and TRBJ2-7, with 9 bases that match TRBD1. In germline, CDR1 is SGDLS, CDR2 YYNGEE. There are 18 residues in the CDR3. Trimming removed 4 bases from V and 0 bases from J; junction bases left unmatched: 14. CDR3 in amino acids: CASSRDRGTPSNSYEQYF. The CDR3 DNA reads as TGTGCCAGCAGCCGCGACAGGGGGACGCCCTCTAACTCCTACGAGCAGTACTTC.

DNA for the CDR3: TGTGCCAGCAGTTCCACAGGGGGGAACACTGAAGCTTTCTTT. Its protein is CASSSTGGNTEAFF. The chain is built from TRBV6-5 and TRBJ1-1, with 8 bases identical to TRBD1. This CDR3 comprises 14 residues. The germline CDR1 and CDR2 sequences are MNHEY and SVGAGI. V trimming: 4 bases; J trimming: 1 base; junction bases outside the gene matches: 2.

The J gene is TRBJ2-5, the V gene TRBV7-2, with 9 bases aligning to TRBD1. CDR1 is SGHTA and CDR2 is FQGNSA in the germline V gene. The ends lost 1 base at V and 5 bases at J; junction bases unmatched: 11. This CDR3 has 17 amino acids. The DNA of the CDR3 is TGTGCCAGCAGCTTAGGTGTAGGGACAGGGTTTGGGGAGACCCAGTACTTC. Residues: CASSLGVGTGFGETQYF.

The genes are TRBV2 and TRBJ2-7; the match to TRBD2 covers 8 bases. The V segment lost 4 bases and the J segment 3 bases; nucleotides outside the gene matches: 8. CDR1 is SNHLY and CDR2 is FYNNEI in the germline V gene. The CDR3 is made up of 15 amino acids. CDR3 sequence: CASSVGVAGIYEQYF. CDR3 sequence (DNA): TGTGCCAGCAGTGTGGGAGTAGCGGGGATCTACGAGCAGTACTTC.

The V call is TRBV5-5, the J call TRBJ1-2; D is unclear. From germline, CDR1 is SGHKS and CDR2 YYEKEE (reference sequence). This CDR3 is 14 amino acids long. Trimming removed 0 bases at V and 5 bases at J, with 11 bases between. In DNA form, the CDR3 reads TGTGCCAGCAGCTTGGGGCAGGAAAATTATGGCTACACCTTC. This gives the protein CASSLGQENYGYTF.